The 10 T cell receptor beta chains given below trace back to one sample, sequenced in a study of cytomegalovirus exposure and HLA in healthy donors. Use of 60 Vbeta and 13 Jbeta primers characterized the PCR. Assay used: immunoSEQ multiplex PCR; TCRdb lists only in-frame clones, some missing. Of 100,000 to 150,000 clones in the sample, over 60% were seen once. Sequences were obtained from PBMCs. These receptors all stem from a woman aged 55-75 years in good health and CMV-seropositive.

The chain carries TRBV10-3 and TRBJ1-2, with a tentative D call TRBD1 (5 bases). Per the germline V gene, CDR1 is ENHRY and CDR2 is SYGVKD. Trimming took off 0 bases at V and 4 bases at J, with 12 bases between the two ends. This CDR3 has 15 amino acids. CDR3 sequence (DNA): TGTGCCATCAGTGAGTCGGGGGGAAACACCTATGGCTACACCTTC. As protein: CAISESGGNTYGYTF.

The chain couples TRBV7-3 to TRBJ2-7; D may be TRBD2 (5 bases). Germline lookup yields CDR1 SGHTA and CDR2 FQGTGA. V was shortened by 4 bases and J by 7 bases, with 8 bases between the two germline ends. The CDR3 is 11 residues long. As DNA, the CDR3 is TGTGCCAGCAGCTCGGGGTCTGAGCAGTACTTC. It translates to CASSSGSEQYF. Filled out from reference TRBV7-3 and TRBJ2-7, the complete variable domain reads GAGVSQTPSNKVTEKGKYVELRCDPISGHTALYWYRQSLGQGPEFLIYFQGTGAADDSGLPNDRFFAVRPEGSVSTLKIQRTERGDSAVYLCASSSGSEQYFGPGTRLTVT.

This chain links TRBV7-9 with TRBJ1-4; 10 bases map to TRBD1. Per germline, CDR1 SEHNR and CDR2 FQNEAQ (reference sequence). V lost 1 base, J lost 4 bases, and 3 bases stayed unmatched. CDR3 length: 16 residues. CDR3 DNA sequence: TGTGCCAGCAGCTTAGGGACAGGGGGGAATAATGAAAAACTGTTTTTT. Protein product: CASSLGTGGNNEKLFF.

The genes are TRBV19 and TRBJ2-7; the match to TRBD1 covers 8 bases. Germline V gene sequence: CDR1 LNHDA, CDR2 SQIVND (reference sequence). The CDR3 totals 14 residues. The junction had 8 bases not matched to a gene; V was cut back by 4 bases and J by 6 bases. The CDR3 nucleotides read TGTGCCAGTAGTACACAGACAGGGGTGGCCGAGCAGTACTTC. This encodes CASSTQTGVAEQYF.

This clone was seen a few times. This chain joins TRBV2 and TRBJ1-6, with 11 bases identical to TRBD1. Germline CDR1 and CDR2: SNHLY and FYNNEI. V shed 5 bases, J shed 8 bases, and the junction held 2 bases outside the gene matches. This CDR3 has 14 amino acids. The DNA of the CDR3 is TGTGCCAGCAGTTCGGGACAGGGGGATTCACCCCTCCACTTT. Amino acid sequence: CASSSGQGDSPLHF.

The CDR3 sequence: CASSLRPGQEDYGYTF. CDR3 DNA sequence: TGTGCCAGCAGTTTACGACCGGGACAGGAAGACTATGGCTACACCTTC. The chain couples TRBV27 to TRBJ1-2, with 8 bases matching TRBD1. Germline CDR1 and CDR2: MNHEY and SMNVEV (reference sequence). The J segment lost 3 bases and the V segment lost 2 bases, leaving 8 bases of the junction unmatched. The CDR3 has 16 amino acids.

The chain uses TRBV5-1 and TRBJ1-1, with TRBD1 matching over 7 bases. J gave up 2 bases and V 1 base, and 5 bases lay outside the gene matches. The CDR3 consists of 15 residues. Germline CDR1 is SGHRS and CDR2 is YFSETQ. CDR3 region: CASSLLGTDNTEAFF. The CDR3 DNA reads TGCGCCAGCAGCTTGCTGGGGACAGACAACACTGAAGCTTTCTTT.

The chain recombines TRBV18 with TRBJ1-1; 8 positions agree with TRBD1. CDR3 length: 16 amino acids. CDR1 is KGHSH, CDR2 LQKENI, per germline. Trimming at V came to 1 base and at J to 1 base, leaving 5 bases not matched to a gene. The CDR3 nucleotides read TGTGCCAGCTCACCACTTGGACAGGGTCAGAACACTGAAGCTTTCTTT. Amino acids: CASSPLGQGQNTEAFF.

The chain combines TRBV7-9 with TRBJ2-7; D gene ambiguous. Trimming removed 4 bases from V and 5 bases from J, with 6 bases in between. The CDR3 extends over 11 amino acids. CDR1 is SEHNR, CDR2 FQNEAQ, per germline (reference sequence). CDR3 DNA: TGTGCCAGCAGCTCTAGTAACGAGCAGTACTTC. Protein: CASSSSNEQYF.

This chain uses TRBV5-6 with TRBJ2-6, with a possible D match to TRBD1 (6 bases). CDR3 length equals 16 residues. From germline, CDR1 is SGHDT and CDR2 YYEEEE. V lost 4 bases, J lost 4 bases, and 15 bases lay in between. The CDR3 region is CASSLGTNRGANVLTF. The CDR3 DNA follows: TGTGCCAGCAGCCTGGGGACAAATAGAGGGGCCAACGTCCTGACTTTC.